Detailed here is one T cell receptor (beta chain). These data are taken from a study of CD8 T cells in ankylosing spondylitis. The CDR3 length is 16 residues. V was pared by 8 bases and J by 7 bases, with 14 bases of the junction left unmatched. Germline values: CDR1 LGHNA, CDR2 YNFKEQ. TCRdb reprocessed the 5' RACE reads via MiXCR and lists one record per CDR3 protein. This sample has 150,000 to 200,000 distinct CDR3 sequences, with roughly 10% found just once. This sequence joins TRBV4-2 and TRBJ2-2, with 9 bases matching TRBD2. This sequence was found in a male donor with ankylosing spondylitis or in good health (not recorded which). Sequenced sample: blood, either unsorted or a sorted T cell fraction (not recorded which). CDR3 in amino acids: CASGHSSGSFRGELFF. The CDR3 region has the DNA TGTGCCAGCGGACATAGTAGCGGGAGTTTTCGCGGGGAGCTGTTTTTT.